The TCR beta chain described here comes from a study of blood T cell repertoires in COVID-19. Study at large: The samples span acute and convalescent COVID-19 from the United States, Italy and Spain. Nucleic acid was either cDNA or gDNA, and it came from T cells, B-cell-depleted T cells, or PBMCs.

In the source study's methods: Researchers report that nucleated cell counts were estimated from reference gene primer amplification. Profiling relied on immunoSEQ multiplex PCR, and the TCRdb table lists in-frame clones only, not all of them. From that table come the V and J calls and clone size; the DNA was used to work out D and trimming. This table has around 200,000 clones, roughly 78% appearing once. This clone was observed a single time. The source material was peripheral blood. This sequence originates from a woman of 80 years or more with active or convalescent COVID-19.

CDR3: CASGTSGGAREQYF. The DNA for the CDR3 is TGTGCCAGCGGAACCAGCGGGGGGGCTCGTGAGCAGTACTTC. The chain couples TRBV28 to TRBJ2-7; the match to TRBD2 covers 10 bases. This CDR3 spans 14 amino acids. Germline lookup yields CDR1 MDHEN and CDR2 SYDVKM. Trimming cost V 8 bases and J 7 bases; bases outside gene matches: 11.